What follows are 6 T cell receptor beta chains derived from one specimen sequenced in a study of blood T cell repertoires in COVID-19. The table came from immunoSEQ multiplex PCR; TCRdb's copy has only in-frame clones and leaves some out. This table holds around 56,000 clones, around 81% found once. Source material: peripheral blood. Receptors were obtained from a woman of 80 years or more with active or convalescent COVID-19.

This sequence joins TRBV19 and TRBJ2-7; possible D gene TRBD2, 6 bases. Germline loops: CDR1 LNHDA, CDR2 SQIVND (reference sequence). Deletions cut 5 bases from V and 2 bases from J, with 19 bases between. The CDR3 covers 16 residues. CDR3 residues: CASSAGLAGGTYEQYF. The CDR3 region has the DNA TGTGCCAGTAGTGCGGGACTCGCTGGTGGTACCTACGAGCAGTACTTC. Combining the CDR3 with reference TRBV19 and TRBJ2-7 gives the whole variable domain DGGITQSPKYLFRKEGQNVTLSCEQNLNHDAMYWYRQDPGQGLRLIYYSQIVNDFQKGDIAEGYSVSREKKESFPLTVTSAQKNPTAFYLCASSAGLAGGTYEQYFGPGTRLTVT.

This chain uses TRBV19 with TRBJ1-5; tentative D call: TRBD1 (5 bases). The CDR3 totals 14 residues. Germline V gives CDR1 LNHDA, CDR2 SQIVND (reference sequence). V was shortened by 6 bases and J by 0 bases, with 9 bases between the two germline ends. The CDR3 DNA is TGTGCCAGTAGATGGGGGGTTAGCAATCAGCCCCAGCATTTT. It yields the protein CASRWGVSNQPQHF.

This chain uses TRBV18 with TRBJ2-6; no definite D call. Germline values: CDR1 KGHSH, CDR2 LQKENI. Trimming shortened V by 1 base and J by 1 base, and 8 bases separated the two germline ends. The CDR3 sequence is 16 residues long. CDR3 sequence: CASSPLTYSGANVLTF. CDR3 nucleotides: TGTGCCAGCTCACCACTAACATATTCTGGGGCCAACGTCCTGACTTTC.

The chain is built from TRBV5-4 and TRBJ2-7; 8 bases match TRBD1. Germline V gene lookup returns CDR1 SGHNT and CDR2 YYREEE (reference sequence). V lost 1 base to trimming and J lost 0 bases; unmatched junction nucleotides: 6. The CDR3 runs to 16 residues. The CDR3 protein is CASSLIGQGASYEQYF. The CDR3 DNA is TGTGCCAGCAGCTTGATAGGGCAGGGGGCCTCCTACGAGCAGTACTTC.

The V call is TRBV5-1, the J call TRBJ1-5; 7 nucleotides align to TRBD1. CDR1 is SGHRS and CDR2 is YFSETQ in the germline V gene. Trimming took 0 bases from V and 4 from J; bases not matched to a gene: 4. This CDR3 has 15 amino acids. CDR3 region: CASSLDTGENQPQHF. The DNA for the CDR3 is TGCGCCAGCAGCTTGGACACAGGGGAAAATCAGCCCCAGCATTTT.

For the CDR3, the DNA is TGTGCCAGCAGCTTAGAGACAGCTAGCAATCAGCCCCAGCATTTT. This codes for CASSLETASNQPQHF. V and J are TRBV7-2 and TRBJ1-5, with a weak D call TRBD1 (5 bases). Looked up from germline, CDR1 is SGHTA and CDR2 is FQGNSA. This CDR3 region has 15 residues. V lost 1 base and J lost 0, with 7 bases in between.